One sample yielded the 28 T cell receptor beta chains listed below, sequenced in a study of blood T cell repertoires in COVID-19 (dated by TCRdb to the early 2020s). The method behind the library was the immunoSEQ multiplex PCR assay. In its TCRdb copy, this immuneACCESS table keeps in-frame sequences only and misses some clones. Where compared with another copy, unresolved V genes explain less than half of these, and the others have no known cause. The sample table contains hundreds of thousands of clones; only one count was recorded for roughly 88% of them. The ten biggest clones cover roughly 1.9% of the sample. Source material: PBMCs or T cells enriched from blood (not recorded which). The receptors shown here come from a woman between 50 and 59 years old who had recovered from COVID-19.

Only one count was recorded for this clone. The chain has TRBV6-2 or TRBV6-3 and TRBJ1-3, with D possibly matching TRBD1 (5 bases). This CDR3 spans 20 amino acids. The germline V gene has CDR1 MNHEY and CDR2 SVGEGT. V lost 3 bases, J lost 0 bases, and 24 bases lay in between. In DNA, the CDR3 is TGTGCCAGCAGTTATTGGCCGGAAGACAGACGACTGAGCTCTGGAAACACCATATATTTT. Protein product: CASSYWPEDRRLSSGNTIYF.

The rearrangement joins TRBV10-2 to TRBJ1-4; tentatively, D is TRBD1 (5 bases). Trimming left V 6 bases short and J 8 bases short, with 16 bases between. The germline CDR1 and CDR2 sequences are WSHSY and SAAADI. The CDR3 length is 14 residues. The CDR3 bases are TGCGCCAGCAGGGACACCACTAAAGGCGAAAAACTGTTTTTT. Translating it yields CASRDTTKGEKLFF.

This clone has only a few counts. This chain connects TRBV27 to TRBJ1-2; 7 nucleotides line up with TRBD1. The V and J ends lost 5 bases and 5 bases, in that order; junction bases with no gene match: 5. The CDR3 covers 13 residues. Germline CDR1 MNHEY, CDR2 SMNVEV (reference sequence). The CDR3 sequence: CASSPGTVYGYTF. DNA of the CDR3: TGTGCCAGCAGTCCCGGGACAGTTTATGGCTACACCTTC.

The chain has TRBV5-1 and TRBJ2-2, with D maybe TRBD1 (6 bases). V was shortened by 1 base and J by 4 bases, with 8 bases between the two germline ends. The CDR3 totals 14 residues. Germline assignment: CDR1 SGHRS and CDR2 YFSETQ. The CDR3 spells CASSLLDSTGELFF. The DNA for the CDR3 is TGCGCCAGCAGCTTGCTGGACAGCACCGGGGAGCTGTTTTTT.

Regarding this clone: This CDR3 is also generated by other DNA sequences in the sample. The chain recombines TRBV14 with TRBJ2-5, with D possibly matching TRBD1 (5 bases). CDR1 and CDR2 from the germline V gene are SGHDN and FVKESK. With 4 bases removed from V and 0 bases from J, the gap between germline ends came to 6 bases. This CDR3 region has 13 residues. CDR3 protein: CASSRTYQETQYF. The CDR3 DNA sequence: TGTGCCAGCAGCCGGACATACCAAGAGACCCAGTACTTC.

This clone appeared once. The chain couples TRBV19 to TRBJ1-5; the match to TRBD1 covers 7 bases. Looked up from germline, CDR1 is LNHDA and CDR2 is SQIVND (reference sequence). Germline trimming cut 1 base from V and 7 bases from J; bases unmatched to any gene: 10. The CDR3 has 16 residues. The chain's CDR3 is CASSIVAGQYGQPQHF. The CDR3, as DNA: TGTGCCAGTAGTATAGTGGCGGGACAGTATGGGCAGCCCCAGCATTTT.

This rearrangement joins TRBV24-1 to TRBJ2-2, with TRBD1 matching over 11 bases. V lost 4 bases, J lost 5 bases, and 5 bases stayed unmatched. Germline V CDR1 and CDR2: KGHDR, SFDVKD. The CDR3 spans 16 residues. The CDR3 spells CATSDRGQGGTGELFF. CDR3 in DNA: TGTGCCACCAGTGACCGGGGACAGGGGGGTACCGGGGAGCTGTTTTTT.

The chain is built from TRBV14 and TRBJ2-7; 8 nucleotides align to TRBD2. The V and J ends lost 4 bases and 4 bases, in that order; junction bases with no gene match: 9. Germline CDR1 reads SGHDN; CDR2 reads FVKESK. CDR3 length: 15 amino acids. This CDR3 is CASSRFERGLYEQYF. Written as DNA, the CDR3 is TGTGCCAGCAGCCGCTTCGAGCGGGGGTTGTACGAGCAGTACTTC.

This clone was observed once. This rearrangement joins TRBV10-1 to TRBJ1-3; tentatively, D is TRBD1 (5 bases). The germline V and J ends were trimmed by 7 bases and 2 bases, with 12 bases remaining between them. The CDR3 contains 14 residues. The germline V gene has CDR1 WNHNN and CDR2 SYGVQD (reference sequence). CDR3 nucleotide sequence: TGCGCCAGCACCAGGGATCGCACTGGAAACACCATATATTTT. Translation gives CASTRDRTGNTIYF.

The CDR3 is CASSYTGTAYGYTF. CDR3 DNA: TGTGCCAGCAGCTATACCGGGACAGCCTATGGCTACACCTTC. This rearrangement joins TRBV5-6 to TRBJ1-2; 7 bases fit TRBD1. V was pared by 3 bases and J by 4 bases, with 6 bases of the junction left unmatched. The length of the CDR3 is 14 residues. Germline CDR1 and CDR2: SGHDT and YYEEEE.

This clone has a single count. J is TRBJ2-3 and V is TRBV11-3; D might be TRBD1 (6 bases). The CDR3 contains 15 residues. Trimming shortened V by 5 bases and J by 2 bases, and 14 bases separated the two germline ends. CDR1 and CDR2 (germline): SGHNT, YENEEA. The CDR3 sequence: CASSGPGHFTDTQYF. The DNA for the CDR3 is TGTGCCAGCAGCGGCCCGGGACACTTCACAGATACGCAGTATTTT. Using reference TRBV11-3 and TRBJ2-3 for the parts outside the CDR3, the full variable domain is EAGVVQSPRYKIIEKKQPVAFWCNPISGHNTLYWYLQNLGQGPELLIRYENEEAVDDSQLPKDRFSAERLKGVDSTLKIQPAELGDSAVYLCASSGPGHFTDTQYFGPGTRLTVL.

The DNA of the CDR3 is TGTGCCAGCACACTCCCGGGGGGGTCCTACGAGCAGTACTTC. Translated: CASTLPGGSYEQYF. The chain has TRBV2 and TRBJ2-7; 8 positions match TRBD2. This CDR3 has 14 residues. J was trimmed by 1 base and V by 7 bases; bases with no gene match: 6. The germline gives CDR1 SNHLY, CDR2 FYNNEI.

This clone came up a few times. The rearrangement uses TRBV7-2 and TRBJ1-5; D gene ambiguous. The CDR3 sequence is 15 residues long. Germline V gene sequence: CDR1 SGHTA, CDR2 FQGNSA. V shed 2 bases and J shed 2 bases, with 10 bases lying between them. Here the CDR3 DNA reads TGTGCCAGCAGCTTAATGGTCGGGGGCAATCAGCCCCAGCATTTT. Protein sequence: CASSLMVGGNQPQHF.

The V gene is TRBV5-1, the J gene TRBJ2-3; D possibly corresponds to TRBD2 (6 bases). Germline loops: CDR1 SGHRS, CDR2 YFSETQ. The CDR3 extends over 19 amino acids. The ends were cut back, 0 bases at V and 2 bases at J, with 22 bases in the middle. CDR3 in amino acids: CASSLGVFVVADSTDTQYF. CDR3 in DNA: TGCGCCAGCAGCTTGGGCGTTTTCGTGGTAGCGGATTCCACAGATACGCAGTATTTT.

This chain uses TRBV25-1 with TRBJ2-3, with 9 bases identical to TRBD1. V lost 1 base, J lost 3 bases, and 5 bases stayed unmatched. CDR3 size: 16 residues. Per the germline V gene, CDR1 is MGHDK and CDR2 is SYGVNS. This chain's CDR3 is CASSESGTGRTDTQYF. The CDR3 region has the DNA TGTGCCAGCAGTGAATCCGGGACAGGGAGGACAGATACGCAGTATTTT.

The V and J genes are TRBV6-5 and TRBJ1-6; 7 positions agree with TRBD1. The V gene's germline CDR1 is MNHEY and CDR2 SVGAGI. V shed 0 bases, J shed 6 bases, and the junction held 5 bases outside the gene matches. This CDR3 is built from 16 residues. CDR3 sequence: CASSYSDRVLNSPLHF. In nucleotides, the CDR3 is TGTGCCAGCAGTTACTCCGACAGGGTCCTTAATTCACCCCTCCACTTT.

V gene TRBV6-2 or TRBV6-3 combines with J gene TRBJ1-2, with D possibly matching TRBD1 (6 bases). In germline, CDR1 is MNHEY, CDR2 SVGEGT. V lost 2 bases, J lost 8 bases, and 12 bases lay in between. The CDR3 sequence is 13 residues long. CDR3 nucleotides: TGTGCCAGCAGTTACACAGGGAACGAAGGCTACACCTTC. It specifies CASSYTGNEGYTF.

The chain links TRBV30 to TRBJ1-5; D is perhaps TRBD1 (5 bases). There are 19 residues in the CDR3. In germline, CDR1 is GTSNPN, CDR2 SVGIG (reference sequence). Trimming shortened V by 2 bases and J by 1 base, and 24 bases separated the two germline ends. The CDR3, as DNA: TGTGCCTGGAGTTTTCCGGTTTCCGGGTGGGGGGGAAGCAATCAGCCCCAGCATTTT. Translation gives CAWSFPVSGWGGSNQPQHF.

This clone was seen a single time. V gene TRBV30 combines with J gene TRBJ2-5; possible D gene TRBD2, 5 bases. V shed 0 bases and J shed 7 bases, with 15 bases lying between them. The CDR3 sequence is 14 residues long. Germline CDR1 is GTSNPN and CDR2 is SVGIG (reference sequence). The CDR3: CAWSVRELGLTQYF. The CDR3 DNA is TGTGCCTGGAGTGTACGGGAACTGGGGTTGACCCAGTACTTC.

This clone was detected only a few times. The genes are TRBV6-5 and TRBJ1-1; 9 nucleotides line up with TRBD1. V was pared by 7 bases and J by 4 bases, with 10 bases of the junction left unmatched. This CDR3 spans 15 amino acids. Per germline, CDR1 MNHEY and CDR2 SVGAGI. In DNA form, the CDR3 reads TGTGCCAGCATTCAGGACAGGGGTTTGTTCACTGAAGCTTTCTTT. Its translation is CASIQDRGLFTEAFF.

Written as DNA, the CDR3 is TGTGCCAGCAGTTACATCCAGGGTCGAGGCTACACCTTC. This codes for CASSYIQGRGYTF. The chain combines TRBV6-5 with TRBJ1-2; D may be TRBD1 (5 bases). The germline V gene encodes CDR1 MNHEY and CDR2 SVGAGI. V lost 2 bases and J 8 bases, leaving 12 bases between the germline ends. This CDR3 is built from 13 residues.

The CDR3 loop is CASSLTGQGAAGYTF. CDR3 bases: TGCGCCAGCAGCTTGACGGGACAGGGGGCAGCTGGCTACACCTTC. The J gene is TRBJ1-2, the V gene TRBV5-1; 12 nucleotides align to TRBD1. Trimming took 1 base from V and 7 from J; bases not matched to a gene: 5. Germline CDR1 SGHRS, CDR2 YFSETQ. This CDR3 has 15 amino acids.

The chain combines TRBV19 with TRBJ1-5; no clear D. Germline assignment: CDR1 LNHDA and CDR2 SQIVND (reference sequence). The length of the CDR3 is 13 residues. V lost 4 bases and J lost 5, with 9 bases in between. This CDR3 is CASSTTGYQPQHF. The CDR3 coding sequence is TGTGCCAGTAGTACGACTGGCTATCAGCCCCAGCATTTT.

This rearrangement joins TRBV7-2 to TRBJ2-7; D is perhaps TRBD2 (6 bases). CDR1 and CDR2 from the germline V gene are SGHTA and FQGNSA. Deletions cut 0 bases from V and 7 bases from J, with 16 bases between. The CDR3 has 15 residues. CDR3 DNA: TGTGCCAGCAGCTTAGCTGGCTTTTCGGGGGAAGAGCAGTACTTC. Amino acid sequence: CASSLAGFSGEEQYF.

This CDR3 reads CARPGQGAQMDGYTF. The CDR3 DNA follows: TGTGCCAGGCCGGGACAGGGGGCGCAAATGGATGGCTACACCTTC. The chain uses TRBV6-4 and TRBJ1-2, with TRBD1 matching over 12 bases. V trimming: 9 bases; J trimming: 6 bases; junction bases outside the gene matches: 11. Looked up from germline, CDR1 is MRHNA and CDR2 is SNTAGT. The CDR3 is 15 residues long.

The CDR3 here is CASSVNRDRGDLYGYTF. The DNA for the CDR3 is TGTGCCAGCAGCGTCAATAGGGACAGGGGGGACTTATATGGCTACACCTTC. The V gene is TRBV9, the J gene TRBJ1-2; TRBD1 agrees at 11 bases. The CDR3 covers 17 residues. Germline V gene data show CDR1 as SGDLS and CDR2 as YYNGEE. V shed 2 bases, J shed 5 bases, and the junction held 11 bases outside the gene matches. The full variable domain, with the rest looked up from reference TRBV9 and TRBJ1-2, is DSGVTQTPKHLITATGQRVTLRCSPRSGDLSVYWYQQSLDQGLQFLIQYYNGEERAKGNILERFSAQQFPDLHSELNLSSLELGDSALYFCASSVNRDRGDLYGYTFGSGTRLTVV.

CDR3: CASSLYRRTDTQYF. CDR3 DNA: TGTGCCAGCAGTTTATACCGTCGGACAGATACGCAGTATTTT. The V gene is TRBV27, the J gene TRBJ2-3; D ambiguous. Deletions cut 1 base from V and 3 bases from J, with 8 bases between. The CDR3 has 14 amino acids. Germline V gene lookup returns CDR1 MNHEY and CDR2 SMNVEV (reference sequence).

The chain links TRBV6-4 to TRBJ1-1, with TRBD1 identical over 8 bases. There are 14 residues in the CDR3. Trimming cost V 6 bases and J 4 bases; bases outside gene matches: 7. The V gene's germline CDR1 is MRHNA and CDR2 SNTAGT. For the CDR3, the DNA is TGTGCCAGCAGGGACAGGGCCCTAGCCACTGAAGCTTTCTTT. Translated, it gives CASRDRALATEAFF.